Sequencing of this T cell receptor (beta chain) was carried out in a study of regulatory T cells in long-lasting Graves disease. Germline values: CDR1 SEHNR, CDR2 FQNEAQ (reference sequence). The CDR3 loop spans 17 amino acids. V trimming: 4 bases; J trimming: 2 bases; junction bases outside the gene matches: 10. This clonotype was observed a handful of times. Time point denoted: newly diagnosed GD, antithyroid drugs for less than 3 months. Preparation of the TCR library used RNA extracted from PBMCs. According to the study, TCR beta libraries were built with iRepertoire HTBI primers and CDR3-region Arm-PCR. Per the study methods: The samples yielded roughly 60 TRBV and 13 to 15 TRBJ segments. TCRdb passed the multiplex PCR reads through MiXCR, listing each CDR3 protein once. Clone size and V and J calls follow TCRdb, not the original study. The profile shows 530,000 or so distinct CDR3 sequences, about 16% of them singletons.

These same records also appear under a second study, on T cells in Graves' hyperthyroidism and ophthalmopathy. That paper notes: Initially, a first-round RT-PCR of the TCR CDR3 employed the HTBI primer set.

Source: peripheral blood mononuclear cells (PBMCs), taken at new diagnosis, from a patient treated with antithyroid drugs. The chain carries TRBV7-9 and TRBJ2-2; 7 nucleotides align to TRBD1. The clonotype originates from a man in his late teens or twenties with Graves disease. For the CDR3, the DNA is TGTGCCAGCAGCTCAACTAAGGGGGCAGGCAACACCGGGGAGCTGTTTTTT. This encodes CASSSTKGAGNTGELFF.